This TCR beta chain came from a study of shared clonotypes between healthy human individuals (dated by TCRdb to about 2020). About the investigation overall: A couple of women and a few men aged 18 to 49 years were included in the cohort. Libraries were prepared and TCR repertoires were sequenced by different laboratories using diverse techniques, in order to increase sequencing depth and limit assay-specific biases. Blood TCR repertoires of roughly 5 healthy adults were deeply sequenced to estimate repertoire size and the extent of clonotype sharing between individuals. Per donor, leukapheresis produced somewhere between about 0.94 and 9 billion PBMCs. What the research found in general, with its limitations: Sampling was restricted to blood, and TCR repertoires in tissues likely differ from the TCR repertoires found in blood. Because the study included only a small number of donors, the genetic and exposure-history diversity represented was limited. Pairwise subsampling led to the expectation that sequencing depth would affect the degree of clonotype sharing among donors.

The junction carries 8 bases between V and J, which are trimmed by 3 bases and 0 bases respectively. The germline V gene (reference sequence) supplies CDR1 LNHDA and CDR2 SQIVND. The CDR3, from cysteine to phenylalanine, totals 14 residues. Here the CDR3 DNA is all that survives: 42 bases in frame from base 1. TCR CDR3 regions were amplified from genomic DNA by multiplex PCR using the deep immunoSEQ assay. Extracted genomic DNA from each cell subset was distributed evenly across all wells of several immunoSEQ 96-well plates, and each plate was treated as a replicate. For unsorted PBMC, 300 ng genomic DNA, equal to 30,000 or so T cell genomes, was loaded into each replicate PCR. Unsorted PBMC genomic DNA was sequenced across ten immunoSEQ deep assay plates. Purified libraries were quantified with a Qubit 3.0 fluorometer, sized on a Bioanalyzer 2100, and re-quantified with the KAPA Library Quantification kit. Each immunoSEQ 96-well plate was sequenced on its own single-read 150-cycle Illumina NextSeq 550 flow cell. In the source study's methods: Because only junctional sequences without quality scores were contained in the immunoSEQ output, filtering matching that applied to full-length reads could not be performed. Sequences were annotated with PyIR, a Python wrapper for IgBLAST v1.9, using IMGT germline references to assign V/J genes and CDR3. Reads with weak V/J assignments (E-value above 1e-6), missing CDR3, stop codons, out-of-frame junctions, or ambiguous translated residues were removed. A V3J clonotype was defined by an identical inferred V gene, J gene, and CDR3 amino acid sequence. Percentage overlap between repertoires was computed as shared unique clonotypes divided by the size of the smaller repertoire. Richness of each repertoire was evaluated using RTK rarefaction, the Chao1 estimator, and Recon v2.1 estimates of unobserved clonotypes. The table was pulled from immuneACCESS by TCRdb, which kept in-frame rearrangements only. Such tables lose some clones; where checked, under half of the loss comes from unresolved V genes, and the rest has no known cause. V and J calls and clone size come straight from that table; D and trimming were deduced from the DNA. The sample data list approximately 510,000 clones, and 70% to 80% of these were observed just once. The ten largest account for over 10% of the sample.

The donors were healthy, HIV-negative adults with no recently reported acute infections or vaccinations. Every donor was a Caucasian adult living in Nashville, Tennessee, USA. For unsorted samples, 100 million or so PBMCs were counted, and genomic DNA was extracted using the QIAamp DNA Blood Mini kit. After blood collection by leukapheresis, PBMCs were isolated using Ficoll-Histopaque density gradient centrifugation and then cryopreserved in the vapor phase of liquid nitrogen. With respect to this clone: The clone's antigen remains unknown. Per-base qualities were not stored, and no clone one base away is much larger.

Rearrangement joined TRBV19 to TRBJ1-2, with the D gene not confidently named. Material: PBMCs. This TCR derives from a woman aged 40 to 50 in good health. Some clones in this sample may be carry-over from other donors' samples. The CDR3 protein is CASSMQVPNYGYTF. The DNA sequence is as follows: TGTGCCAGTAGTATGCAGGTACCTAACTATGGCTACACCTTC.